The TCR beta chain described here comes from a study of blood T cell repertoires in COVID-19. Study details: COVID-19 samples collected from the United States, Italy and Spain covered acute and convalescent phases. In each case, the material was cDNA or gDNA derived from T cells, B-cell-depleted T cells, or PBMCs.

In germline, CDR1 is LNHDA, CDR2 SQIVND (reference sequence). CDR3 size: 11 residues. V was clipped by 8 bases and J by 5 bases, with 9 bases between them. Per the original data handling: Amplifying reference gene primers gave estimates of nucleated cell counts. Clones were sequenced by immunoSEQ multiplex PCR, and TCRdb holds only the in-frame ones, with some missing. V and J calls and clone size are those listed in that table; D and trimming were worked out from the DNA. The table includes hundreds of thousands of clones, less than 90% detected once. This sequence was found in a human donor in a cohort sampled during active COVID-19. The gene calls are TRBV19 and TRBJ1-1; D not resolved. Sequences were obtained from peripheral blood. As DNA, the CDR3 is TGTGCCAGTGCGGGGTGGACTGAAGCTTTCTTT. Protein product: CASAGWTEAFF.